The T cell receptor (beta chain) described here comes from a study of identical twins. From the 5' RACE reads, TCRdb called clonotypes with MiXCR, one entry per CDR3 protein. The table records some 1,600,000 distinct CDR3 sequences, roughly a third of them present only once. V was pared by 4 bases and J by 8 bases, with 12 bases between. This CDR3 has 13 amino acids. Study-level points and caveats: Weaker excess twin sharing was observed in beta out-of-frame sequences. Conclusions rested on cross-sectional statistics rather than following the same donors.

As regards this clonotype: Antigen specificity is unknown.

V gene TRBV12-3 or TRBV12-4 combines with J gene TRBJ2-1; D is ambiguous. The specimen was cord blood. This sequence was found in a newborn girl in good health. This CDR3 reads CASSSASWDEQFF. The CDR3 DNA is TGTGCCAGCAGTTCAGCTTCATGGGATGAGCAGTTCTTC.